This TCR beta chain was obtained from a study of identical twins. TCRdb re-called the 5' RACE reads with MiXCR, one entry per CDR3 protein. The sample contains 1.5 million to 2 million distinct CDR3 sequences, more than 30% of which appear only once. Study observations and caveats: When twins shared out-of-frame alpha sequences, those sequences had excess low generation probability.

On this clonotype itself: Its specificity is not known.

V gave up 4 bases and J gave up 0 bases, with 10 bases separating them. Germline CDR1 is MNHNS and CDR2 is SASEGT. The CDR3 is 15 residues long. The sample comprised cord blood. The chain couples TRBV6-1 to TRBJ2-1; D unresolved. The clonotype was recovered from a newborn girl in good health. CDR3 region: CASSAVLSSYNEQFF. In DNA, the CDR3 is TGTGCCAGCAGTGCAGTCCTGAGCTCCTACAATGAGCAGTTCTTC.